This T cell receptor (beta chain) came from a study of beta chain features in type 1 diabetes. This clone was observed a handful of times. Antigen unknown. General study results and limits: In these data, an HLA type influence on TCRB rearrangement remained unresolved. Across patients, naive, central memory and Treg TCRB repertoires exhibited apparently greater similarity than was observed across healthy donors.

Germline CDR1 reads SGHNT; CDR2 reads YYREEE (reference sequence). J gave up 4 bases and V 7 bases, and 9 bases lay outside the gene matches. CDR3 length: 14 residues. The investigators reverse transcribed all of the isolated RNA, so they sequenced expressed TCRB transcripts. Some clones are missing from TCRdb's copy, which holds only in-frame ones; the method was immunoSEQ multiplex PCR. The sample includes 200,000 to 250,000 clones, roughly an eighth of them seen just once. Naive, central memory, regulatory and stem cell-like memory cells within the CD4+ compartment were sorted using CD45RO/CCR7/CD25/CD127/CD95/CD27. Sorting produced populations that all topped 98% purity.

The sample consisted of naive CD4+ T cells from blood. The chain recombines TRBV5-4 with TRBJ2-5; TRBD2 aligns across 8 bases. This sequence originates from a middle-aged woman in good health. The chain's CDR3 is CASRAGALAETQYF. DNA for the CDR3: TGTGCCAGCCGAGCGGGGGCCCTGGCAGAGACCCAGTACTTC.